The sequence of this T cell receptor beta chain was determined in a study of regulatory T cells in long-lasting Graves disease. Study results and caveats: Thyroid tissue was not studied; only peripheral blood was.

Many counts were recorded for this clonotype. Its antigen is as yet unknown. V gave up 5 bases and J gave up 4 bases; unmatched junction bases: 9. The CDR3 totals 15 residues. In building TCR beta libraries, iRepertoire HTBI primers were used together with Arm-PCR of CDR3 regions. One entry per CDR3 protein results from TCRdb running MiXCR on the multiplex PCR reads. The profile shows roughly 410,000 distinct CDR3 sequences, 14% to 15% of them singletons. Sample time point: newly diagnosed GD, antithyroid drugs for less than 3 months. The TCR library was made from RNA extracted from PBMCs. These data were also filed under a second study, of T cells in Graves' hyperthyroidism and ophthalmopathy.

The clonotype comes from a woman aged 35 to 49 with Graves disease. The sample in question was peripheral blood mononuclear cells (PBMCs), obtained at new diagnosis, from a patient treated with antithyroid drugs. The gene calls are TRBV12-3 or TRBV12-4 and TRBJ1-2; 8 nucleotides agree with TRBD1. CDR3 loop: CASSPISGGVYGYTF. In DNA, the CDR3 is TGTGCCAGCAGTCCCATCTCAGGGGGCGTCTATGGCTACACCTTC.